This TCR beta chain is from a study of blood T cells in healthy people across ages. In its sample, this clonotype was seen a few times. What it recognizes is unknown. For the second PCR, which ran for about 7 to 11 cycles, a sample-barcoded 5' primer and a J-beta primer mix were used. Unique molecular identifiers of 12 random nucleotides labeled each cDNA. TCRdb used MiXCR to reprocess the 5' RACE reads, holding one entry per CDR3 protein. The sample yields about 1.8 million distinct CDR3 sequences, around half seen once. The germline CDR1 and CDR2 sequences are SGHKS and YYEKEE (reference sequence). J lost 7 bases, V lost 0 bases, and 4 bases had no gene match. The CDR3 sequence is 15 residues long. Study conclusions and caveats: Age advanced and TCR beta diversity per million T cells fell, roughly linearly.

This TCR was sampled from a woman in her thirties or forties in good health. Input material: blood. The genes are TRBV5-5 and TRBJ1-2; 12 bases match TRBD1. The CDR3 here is CASSLAGQGAPGYTF. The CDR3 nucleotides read TGTGCCAGCAGCTTGGCGGGACAGGGGGCGCCTGGCTACACCTTC.